This T cell receptor beta chain stems from a study of control samples from healthy donors and cancer patients. TCRdb's table, derived via immunoSEQ multiplex PCR, lists solely in-frame clones and lacks some. The sample holds roughly 150,000 clones, 93% seen once. V was pared by 7 bases and J by 0 bases, with 13 bases between. This CDR3 has 14 residues. Per the germline V gene, CDR1 is SNHLY and CDR2 is FYNNEI. This sequence originates from a young man in good health. The sample was blood. V gene TRBV2 combines with J gene TRBJ2-7, with unresolved D. This chain's CDR3 is CASTDFDTSYEQYF. CDR3 bases: TGTGCCAGCACTGACTTTGACACCTCCTACGAGCAGTACTTC.